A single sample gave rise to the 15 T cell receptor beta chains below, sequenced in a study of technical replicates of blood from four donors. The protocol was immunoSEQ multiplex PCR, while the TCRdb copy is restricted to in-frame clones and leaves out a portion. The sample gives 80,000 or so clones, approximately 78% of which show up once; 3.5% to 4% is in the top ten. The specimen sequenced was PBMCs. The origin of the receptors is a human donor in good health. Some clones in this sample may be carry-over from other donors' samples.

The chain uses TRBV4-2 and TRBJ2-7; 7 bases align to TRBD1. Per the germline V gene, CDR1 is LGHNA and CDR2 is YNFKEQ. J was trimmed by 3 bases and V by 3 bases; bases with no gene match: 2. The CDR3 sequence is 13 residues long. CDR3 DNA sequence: TGTGCCAGCAGCCAGAGACAGGGCTACGAGCAGTACTTC. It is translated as CASSQRQGYEQYF.

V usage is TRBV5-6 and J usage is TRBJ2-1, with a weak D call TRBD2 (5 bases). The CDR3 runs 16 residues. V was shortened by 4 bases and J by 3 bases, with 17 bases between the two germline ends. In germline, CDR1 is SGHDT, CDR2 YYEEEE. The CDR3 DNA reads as TGTGCCAGCAGCATTTTCTACGGGAAAGACTACAATGAGCAGTTCTTC. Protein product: CASSIFYGKDYNEQFF.

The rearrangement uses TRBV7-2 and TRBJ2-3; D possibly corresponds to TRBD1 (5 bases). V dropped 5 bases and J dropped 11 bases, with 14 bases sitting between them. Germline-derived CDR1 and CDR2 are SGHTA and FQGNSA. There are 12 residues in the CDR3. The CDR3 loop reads CASSPRVRGQYF. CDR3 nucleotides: TGTGCCAGCAGCCCCAGGGTAAGGGGGCAGTATTTT.

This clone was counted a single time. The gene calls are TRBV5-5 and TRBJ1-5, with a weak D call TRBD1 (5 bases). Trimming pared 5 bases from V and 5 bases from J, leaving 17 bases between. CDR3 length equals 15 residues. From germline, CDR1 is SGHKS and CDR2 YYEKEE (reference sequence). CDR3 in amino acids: CASSYRRDPDQPQHF. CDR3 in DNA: TGTGCCAGCAGTTATCGCAGGGATCCCGATCAGCCCCAGCATTTT. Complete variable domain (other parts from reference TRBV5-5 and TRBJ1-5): DAGVTQSPTHLIKTRGQQVTLRCSPISGHKSVSWYQQVLGQGPQFIFQYYEKEERGRGNFPDRFSARQFPNYSSELNVNALLLGDSALYLCASSYRRDPDQPQHFGDGTRLSIL.

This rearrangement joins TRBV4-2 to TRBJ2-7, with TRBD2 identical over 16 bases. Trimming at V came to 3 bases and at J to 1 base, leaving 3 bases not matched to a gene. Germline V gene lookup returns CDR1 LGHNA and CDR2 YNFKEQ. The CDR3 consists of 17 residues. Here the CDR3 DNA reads TGTGCCAGCAGCCAGGGACTAGCGGGAGGGTCGTCCTACGAGCAGTACTTC. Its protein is CASSQGLAGGSSYEQYF.

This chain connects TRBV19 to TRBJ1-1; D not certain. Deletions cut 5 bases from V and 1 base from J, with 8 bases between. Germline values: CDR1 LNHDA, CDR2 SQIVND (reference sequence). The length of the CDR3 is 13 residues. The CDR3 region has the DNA TGTGCCAGTAGTTTACTCCCGAACACTGAAGCTTTCTTT. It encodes CASSLLPNTEAFF.

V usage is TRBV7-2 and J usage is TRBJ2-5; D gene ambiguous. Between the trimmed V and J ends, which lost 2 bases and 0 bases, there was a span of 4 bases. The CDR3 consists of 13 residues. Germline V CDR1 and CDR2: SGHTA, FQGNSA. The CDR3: CASSLSNQETQYF. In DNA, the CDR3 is TGTGCCAGCAGCTTATCAAACCAAGAGACCCAGTACTTC.

The CDR3 bases are TGCAGCGCCGGACAGGGCCGTCAGCCCCAGCATTTT. Protein product: CSAGQGRQPQHF. V is TRBV29-1 and J is TRBJ1-5; the match to TRBD1 covers 8 bases. From germline, CDR1 is SQVTM and CDR2 ANQGSEA. This CDR3 region has 12 residues. V was clipped by 7 bases and J by 6 bases; unmatched bases: 5.

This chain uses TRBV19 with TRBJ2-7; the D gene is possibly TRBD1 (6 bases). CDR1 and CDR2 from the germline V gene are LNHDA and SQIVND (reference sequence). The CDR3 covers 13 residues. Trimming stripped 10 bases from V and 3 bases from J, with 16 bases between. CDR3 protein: CATTDSWNYEQYF. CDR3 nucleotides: TGTGCCACCACGGACAGTTGGAACTACGAGCAGTACTTC. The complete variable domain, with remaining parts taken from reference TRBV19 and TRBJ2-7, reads DGGITQSPKYLFRKEGQNVTLSCEQNLNHDAMYWYRQDPGQGLRLIYYSQIVNDFQKGDIAEGYSVSREKKESFPLTVTSAQKNPTAFYLCATTDSWNYEQYFGPGTRLTVT.

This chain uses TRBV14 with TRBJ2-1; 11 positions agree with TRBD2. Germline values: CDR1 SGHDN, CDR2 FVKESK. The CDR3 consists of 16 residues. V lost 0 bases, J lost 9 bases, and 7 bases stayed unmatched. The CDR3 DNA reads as TGTGCCAGCAGCCAAGAGGTAGTAGCGGGGGGGCTTGAGCAGTTCTTC. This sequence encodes CASSQEVVAGGLEQFF. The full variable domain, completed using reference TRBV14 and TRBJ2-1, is EAGVTQFPSHSVIEKGQTVTLRCDPISGHDNLYWYRRVMGKEIKFLLHFVKESKQDESGMPNNRFLAERTGGTYSTLKVQPAELEDSGVYFCASSQEVVAGGLEQFFGPGTRLTVL.

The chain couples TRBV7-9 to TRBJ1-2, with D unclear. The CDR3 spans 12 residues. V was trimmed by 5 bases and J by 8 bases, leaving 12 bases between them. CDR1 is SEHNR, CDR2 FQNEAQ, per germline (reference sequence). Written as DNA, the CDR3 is TGTGCCAGCAGCCAAGAAGCGAGGGGCTACACCTTC. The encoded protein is CASSQEARGYTF. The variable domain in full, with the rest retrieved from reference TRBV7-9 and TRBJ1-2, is DTGVSQNPRHKITKRGQNVTFRCDPISEHNRLYWYRQTLGQGPEFLTYFQNEAQLEKSRLLSDRFSAERPKGSFSTLEIQRTEQGDSAMYLCASSQEARGYTFGSGTRLTVV.

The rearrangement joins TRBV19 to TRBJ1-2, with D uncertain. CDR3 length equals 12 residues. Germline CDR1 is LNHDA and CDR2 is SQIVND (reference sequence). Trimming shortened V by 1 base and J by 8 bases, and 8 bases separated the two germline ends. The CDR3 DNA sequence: TGTGCCAGTAGTATAGGAGGCTCCGGCTACACCTTC. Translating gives CASSIGGSGYTF.

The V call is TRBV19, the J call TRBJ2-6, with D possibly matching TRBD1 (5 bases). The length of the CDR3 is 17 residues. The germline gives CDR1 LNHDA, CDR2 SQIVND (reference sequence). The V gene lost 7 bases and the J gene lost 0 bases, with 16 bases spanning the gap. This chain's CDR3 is CASKLSIRASGANVLTF. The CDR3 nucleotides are TGTGCCAGTAAACTCTCTATCAGGGCCTCTGGGGCCAACGTCCTGACTTTC.

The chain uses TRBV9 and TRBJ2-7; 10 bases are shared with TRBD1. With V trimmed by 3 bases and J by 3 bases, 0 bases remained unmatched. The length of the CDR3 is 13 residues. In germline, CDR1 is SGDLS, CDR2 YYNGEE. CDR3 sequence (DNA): TGTGCCAGCAGCGGGACAGGGGGCTACGAGCAGTACTTC. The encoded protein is CASSGTGGYEQYF.

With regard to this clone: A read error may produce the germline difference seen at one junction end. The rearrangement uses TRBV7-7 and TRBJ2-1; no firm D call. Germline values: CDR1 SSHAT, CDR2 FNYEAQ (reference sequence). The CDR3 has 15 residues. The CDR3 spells CASSPPTYHYNEQFF. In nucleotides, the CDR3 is TGTGCTAGCAGCCCTCCCACTTACCATTACAATGAGCAGTTCTTC.